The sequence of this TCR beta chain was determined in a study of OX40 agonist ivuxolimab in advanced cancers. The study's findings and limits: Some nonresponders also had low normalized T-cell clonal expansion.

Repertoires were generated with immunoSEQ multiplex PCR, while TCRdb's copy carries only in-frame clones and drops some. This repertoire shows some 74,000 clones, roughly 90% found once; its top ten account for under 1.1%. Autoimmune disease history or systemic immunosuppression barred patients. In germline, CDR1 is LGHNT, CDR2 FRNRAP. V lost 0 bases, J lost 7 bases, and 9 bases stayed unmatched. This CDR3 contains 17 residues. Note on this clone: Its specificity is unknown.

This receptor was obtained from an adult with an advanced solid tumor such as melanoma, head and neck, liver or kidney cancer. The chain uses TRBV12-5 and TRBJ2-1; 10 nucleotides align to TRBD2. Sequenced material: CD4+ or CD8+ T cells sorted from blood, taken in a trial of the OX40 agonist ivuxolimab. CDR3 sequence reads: CASGLVVSSGGVNEQFF. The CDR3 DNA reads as TGTGCTAGTGGTTTGGTAGTATCGAGCGGGGGGGTGAATGAGCAGTTCTTC.